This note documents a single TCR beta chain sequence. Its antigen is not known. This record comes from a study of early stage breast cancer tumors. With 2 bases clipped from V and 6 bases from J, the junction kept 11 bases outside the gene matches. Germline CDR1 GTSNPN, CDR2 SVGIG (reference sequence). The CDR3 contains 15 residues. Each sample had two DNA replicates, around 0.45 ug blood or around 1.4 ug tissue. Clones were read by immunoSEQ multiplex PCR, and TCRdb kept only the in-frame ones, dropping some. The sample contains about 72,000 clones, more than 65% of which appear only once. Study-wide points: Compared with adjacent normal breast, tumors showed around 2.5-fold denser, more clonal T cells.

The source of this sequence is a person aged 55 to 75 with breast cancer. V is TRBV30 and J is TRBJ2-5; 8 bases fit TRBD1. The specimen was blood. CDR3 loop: CAWSLLDRAGQTQYF. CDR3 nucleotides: TGTGCCTGGAGTTTATTGGACAGGGCCGGCCAGACCCAGTACTTC.